The 26 T cell receptor beta chains below were found in one sample sequenced in a study of regulatory T cells in long-lasting Graves disease. According to the study, TCR beta libraries were built with iRepertoire HTBI primers and CDR3-region Arm-PCR. MiXCR, applied by TCRdb to the multiplex PCR reads, yields one record per CDR3 protein. The table includes about 430,000 distinct CDR3 sequences, about 21% detected once. The time point: persistent/refractory GD, antithyroid drugs over 5 years with positive TRAb. The TCR library was made from RNA that had been extracted from PBMCs in TRIzol. The sample here was peripheral blood mononuclear cells (PBMCs), taken when the disease was refractory, from a patient treated with antithyroid drugs. The receptors originated from a female donor with Graves disease.

This clonotype has ten or more counts. The chain uses TRBV28 and TRBJ2-7; D is ambiguous. The V gene's germline CDR1 is MDHEN and CDR2 SYDVKM. The V end was cut by 7 bases, the J end by 2 bases, with 15 bases between. This CDR3 has 14 residues. The CDR3 sequence: CASTPAAGPYEQYF. The CDR3 DNA reads as TGTGCCAGCACCCCGGCAGCCGGGCCCTACGAGCAGTACTTC.

This clonotype showed up many times. The chain employs TRBV27 and TRBJ2-7; D unresolved. Germline V CDR1 and CDR2: MNHEY, SMNVEV (reference sequence). The CDR3 sequence is 11 residues long. The ends were cut back, 3 bases at V and 7 bases at J, with 7 bases in the middle. The chain's CDR3 is CASSFGREQYF. Written as DNA, the CDR3 is TGTGCCAGCAGTTTCGGACGAGAGCAGTACTTC.

The DNA of the CDR3 is TGTGCCAGCAGACTTACGGGGGGTGTCGGTGGAAACACCATATATTTT. Translating it yields CASRLTGGVGGNTIYF. This chain connects TRBV28 to TRBJ1-3; tentative D call: TRBD1 (5 bases). Trimming cost V 6 bases and J 3 bases, with 18 bases left between them. Germline V lookup: CDR1 MDHEN, CDR2 SYDVKM. This CDR3 comprises 16 residues.

The chain joins TRBV20-1 to TRBJ2-4; no clear D gene. The CDR3 runs 17 residues. Germline values: CDR1 DFQATT, CDR2 SNEGSKA (reference sequence). With 0 bases removed from V and 0 bases from J, the gap between germline ends came to 15 bases. In DNA form, the CDR3 reads TGCAGTGCTAGAGACGGGCCCCGTGACGGAGCCAAAAACATTCAGTACTTC. Translated, it gives CSARDGPRDGAKNIQYF.

This clonotype has ten or more counts. The rearrangement joins TRBV9 to TRBJ2-5, with 7 nucleotides matching TRBD2. The CDR3 consists of 15 residues. Germline V gene data show CDR1 as SGDLS and CDR2 as YYNGEE. With V trimmed by 2 bases and J by 5 bases, 9 bases remained unmatched. CDR3 coding DNA: TGTGCCAGCAGCGTCAAACCACTAGCGCAGGAGACCCAGTACTTC. The encoded protein is CASSVKPLAQETQYF.

The chain carries TRBV6-5 and TRBJ2-4, with 9 bases matching TRBD2. V dropped 0 bases and J dropped 0; count of bases not matched to a gene: 12. The V gene's germline CDR1 is MNHEY and CDR2 SVGAGI. The CDR3 loop spans 20 amino acids. The CDR3 DNA is TGTGCCAGCAGTTACTCGACGGGGCGGGAGGGTACTTTAGCCAAAAACATTCAGTACTTC. It codes for CASSYSTGREGTLAKNIQYF.

This clonotype was seen only a few times. The V and J genes are TRBV5-1 and TRBJ2-7, with D tentatively TRBD1 or TRBD2 (5 bases each). V was pared by 1 base and J by 1 base, with 27 bases between. The CDR3 extends over 20 amino acids. Germline assignment: CDR1 SGHRS and CDR2 YFSETQ. The CDR3 bases are TGCGCCAGCAGCTTGTACGGGGCGCCCGGACTTTCAGCCGGATCCTACGAGCAGTACTTC. Its translation is CASSLYGAPGLSAGSYEQYF.

This clonotype was detected many times. The gene calls are TRBV18 and TRBJ2-5, with D tentatively TRBD1 (5 bases). Trimming took off 1 base at V and 5 bases at J, with 11 bases between the two ends. CDR1 and CDR2 from the germline V gene are KGHSH and LQKENI. This CDR3 contains 14 residues. In DNA form, the CDR3 reads TGTGCCAGCTCACCACAAGACAGTGGGGAGACCCAGTACTTC. Its translation: CASSPQDSGETQYF.

This clonotype was recorded a few times. The chain recombines TRBV5-6 with TRBJ1-3; 10 nucleotides match TRBD1. The length of the CDR3 is 19 residues. J gave up 1 base and V 5 bases, and 15 bases lay outside the gene matches. The germline V gene has CDR1 SGHDT and CDR2 YYEEEE. The CDR3 region is CASSNFPGQGLRSGNTIYF. The CDR3 nucleotides are TGTGCCAGCAGTAATTTTCCGGGACAGGGGTTACGGTCTGGAAACACCATATATTTT.

This clonotype was recorded only once. The chain links TRBV4-2 to TRBJ2-2, with TRBD2 matching 11 bases. Germline CDR1 reads LGHNA; CDR2 reads YNFKEQ. The CDR3 runs to 17 residues. V shed 5 bases and J 2 bases; nucleotides not matched to a gene: 7. CDR3 sequence: CASSAQGLAENTGELFF. CDR3 nucleotide sequence: TGTGCCAGCAGCGCCCAGGGACTAGCGGAAAACACCGGGGAGCTGTTTTTT.

The chain recombines TRBV24-1 with TRBJ2-2; TRBD1 agrees at 8 bases. The CDR3 consists of 16 residues. Germline V gene lookup returns CDR1 KGHDR and CDR2 SFDVKD. The ends lost 3 bases at V and 4 bases at J; junction bases unmatched: 6. The CDR3 DNA reads TGTGCCACCAGTGATCCCCAGGGGGCGGTCACCGGGGAGCTGTTTTTT. It encodes CATSDPQGAVTGELFF.

The J gene is TRBJ2-5, the V gene TRBV2; D possibly matches TRBD1 or TRBD2 (5 bases each). The CDR3 runs to 15 residues. The germline V gene has CDR1 SNHLY and CDR2 FYNNEI. V was trimmed by 6 bases and J by 5 bases, leaving 19 bases between them. The CDR3 protein is CASRDPGWGGETQYF. Written as DNA, the CDR3 is TGTGCCAGCAGGGACCCCGGTTGGGGCGGGGAGACCCAGTACTTC.

To note about this clonotype: This may arise from a read error, as a much more abundant clone is one base away. V is TRBV12-3 or TRBV12-4 and J is TRBJ2-5; D gene uncertain. This CDR3 has 13 residues. DNA of the CDR3: TGTGCCAGCAGTGAGTCGTACCAAGAGACCCAGTGCTTC. Encoded protein: CASSESYQETQCF.

This clonotype was counted only a few times. The chain links TRBV20-1 to TRBJ2-1; D is unresolved. Trimming took off 5 bases at V and 5 bases at J, with 13 bases between the two ends. This CDR3 region has 13 residues. CDR1 and CDR2 from the germline V gene are DFQATT and SNEGSKA (reference sequence). The CDR3 loop reads CSADGEPDNEQFF. The CDR3 DNA is TGCAGTGCTGACGGAGAGCCCGACAATGAGCAGTTCTTC.

The chain uses TRBV18 and TRBJ2-2; 9 nucleotides agree with TRBD1. CDR3 length: 18 residues. CDR1 and CDR2 from the germline V gene are KGHSH and LQKENI. The V and J ends lost 6 bases and 2 bases, in that order; junction bases with no gene match: 13. CDR3 coding DNA: TGTGCCAGCTCGCCATCGGAAAGACAGGGGGTCAACACCGGGGAGCTGTTTTTT. Translation gives CASSPSERQGVNTGELFF.

This clonotype was observed many times. The genes are TRBV28 and TRBJ1-5; TRBD1 might be the D (5 bases). CDR3 size: 13 residues. Germline values: CDR1 MDHEN, CDR2 SYDVKM. Deletions cut 8 bases from V and 5 bases from J, with 13 bases between. The CDR3 DNA is TGTGCCAGCCAGCTGAGGGGCGATCAGCCCCAGCATTTT. Encoded protein: CASQLRGDQPQHF.

The table lists this clonotype with many counts. The V call is TRBV2, the J call TRBJ2-2; tentatively, D is TRBD2 (5 bases). The V and J ends lost 7 bases and 3 bases respectively, with 12 bases between them. CDR1 is SNHLY, CDR2 FYNNEI, per germline. This CDR3 is 14 amino acids long. The CDR3 protein is CASIRELDTGELFF. The CDR3 nucleotides are TGTGCCAGCATACGGGAATTAGACACCGGGGAGCTGTTTTTT.

This clonotype was detected only a few times. The chain recombines TRBV3-1 with TRBJ2-7; D unresolved. Germline V lookup: CDR1 LGHDT, CDR2 YNNKEL (reference sequence). V was cut by 0 bases and J by 5 bases, with 11 bases left in between. This CDR3 is 14 amino acids long. The CDR3 loop is CASSQDSGFDEQYF. The CDR3 region has the DNA TGTGCCAGCAGCCAAGATTCCGGGTTCGACGAGCAGTACTTC.

This rearrangement joins TRBV24-1 to TRBJ2-5; TRBD1 agrees at 10 bases. Germline-derived CDR1 and CDR2 are KGHDR and SFDVKD. The V segment lost 4 bases and the J segment 2 bases; nucleotides outside the gene matches: 6. The CDR3 covers 16 residues. The CDR3 here is CATSDNRDRGQETQYF. The CDR3 nucleotides read TGTGCCACCAGTGACAACCGGGACAGGGGACAAGAGACCCAGTACTTC.

This clonotype was recorded at least ten times. The gene calls are TRBV11-2 and TRBJ1-3; D not resolved. The ends were cut back, 4 bases at V and 0 bases at J, with 13 bases in the middle. Germline CDR1 is SGHAT and CDR2 is FQNNGV. This CDR3 is 16 amino acids long. The CDR3 region has the DNA TGTGCCAGCAGCTCCGGTGGACGCAGCTCTGGAAACACCATATATTTT. Translation: CASSSGGRSSGNTIYF.

The chain employs TRBV5-6 and TRBJ1-1, with 8 nucleotides matching TRBD1. CDR1 is SGHDT, CDR2 YYEEEE, per germline. Germline trimming cut 4 bases from V and 5 bases from J; bases unmatched to any gene: 10. The CDR3 loop spans 15 amino acids. The CDR3 DNA reads TGTGCCAGCAGCCGACTATGGACAGGGTTAACTGAAGCTTTCTTT. Translated: CASSRLWTGLTEAFF.

This clonotype was seen only a few times. This chain joins TRBV7-8 and TRBJ1-5; TRBD1 is a possible D gene (6 bases). Germline loops: CDR1 SGHVS, CDR2 FQNEAQ. V was clipped by 2 bases and J by 5 bases, with 13 bases between them. CDR3 length equals 15 residues. In nucleotides, the CDR3 is TGTGCCAGCAGCTTAACCCAGGGGAGGTATCAGCCCCAGCATTTT. Encoded protein: CASSLTQGRYQPQHF.

The J gene is TRBJ1-1, the V gene TRBV28; 7 bases are shared with TRBD1. The germline gives CDR1 MDHEN, CDR2 SYDVKM. J lost 5 bases, V lost 5 bases, and 8 bases had no gene match. The CDR3 covers 14 residues. The CDR3 sequence is CASSAHRGGTEAFF. The CDR3 DNA reads TGTGCCAGCAGTGCCCACAGGGGAGGAACTGAAGCTTTCTTT.

V gene TRBV20-1 combines with J gene TRBJ1-6; tentatively, D is TRBD1 (6 bases). Trimming stripped 6 bases from V and 0 bases from J, with 12 bases between. The CDR3 is 15 amino acids. Germline-derived CDR1 and CDR2 are DFQATT and SNEGSKA (reference sequence). CDR3 region: CSAQGPSSYNSPLHF. Here the CDR3 DNA reads TGCAGTGCCCAGGGGCCCAGCTCCTATAATTCACCCCTCCACTTT.

By its share, this clonotype is medium-sized. The V and J genes are TRBV2 and TRBJ1-1; TRBD1 might be the D (6 bases). The CDR3 has 14 amino acids. Trimming removed 6 bases from V and 3 bases from J, with 14 bases in between. CDR1 and CDR2 from the germline V gene are SNHLY and FYNNEI. CDR3 nucleotides: TGTGCCAGCAGCGCCTGGGGGCCTTACACTGAAGCTTTCTTT. Translated, it gives CASSAWGPYTEAFF. Combining the CDR3 with reference TRBV2 and TRBJ1-1 gives the whole variable domain EPEVTQTPSHQVTQMGQEVILRCVPISNHLYFYWYRQILGQKVEFLVSFYNNEISEKSEIFDDQFSVERPDGSNFTLKIRSTKLEDSAMYFCASSAWGPYTEAFFGQGTRLTVV.

Notes on this clonotype: A read error may explain this, as a much larger clone is one base away. This chain uses TRBV11-2 with TRBJ2-5; 11 positions agree with TRBD2. Germline V lookup: CDR1 SGHAT, CDR2 FQNNGV. The CDR3 has 17 amino acids. V lost 5 bases and J lost 2; bases outside the gene matches: 10. This CDR3 is CASSSPVTSGKQETQYF. CDR3 DNA sequence: TGTGCCAGCAGCAGCCCCGTGACTAGCGGGAAACAAGAGACCCAGTACTTC.